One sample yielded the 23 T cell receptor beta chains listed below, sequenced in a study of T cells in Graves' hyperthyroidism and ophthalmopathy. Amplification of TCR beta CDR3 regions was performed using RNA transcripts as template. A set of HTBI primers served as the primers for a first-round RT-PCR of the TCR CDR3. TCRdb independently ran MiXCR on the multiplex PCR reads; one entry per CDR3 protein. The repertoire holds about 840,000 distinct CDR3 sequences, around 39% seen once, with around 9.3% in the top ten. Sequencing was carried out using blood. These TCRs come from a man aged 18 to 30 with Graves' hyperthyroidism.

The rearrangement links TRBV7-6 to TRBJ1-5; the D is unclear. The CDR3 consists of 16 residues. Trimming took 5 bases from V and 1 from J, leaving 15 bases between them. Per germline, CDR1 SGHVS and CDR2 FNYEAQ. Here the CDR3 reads CASSQGKGVSNQPQHF. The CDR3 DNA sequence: TGTGCCAGCAGCCAAGGCAAAGGAGTCAGCAATCAGCCCCAGCATTTT.

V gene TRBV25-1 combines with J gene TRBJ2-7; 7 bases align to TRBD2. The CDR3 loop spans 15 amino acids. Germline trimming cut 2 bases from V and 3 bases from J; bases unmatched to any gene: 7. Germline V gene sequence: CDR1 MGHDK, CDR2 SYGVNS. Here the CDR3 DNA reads TGTGCCAGCAGTGAAGCGGGGGAGGGGAACTACGAGCAGTACTTC. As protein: CASSEAGEGNYEQYF.

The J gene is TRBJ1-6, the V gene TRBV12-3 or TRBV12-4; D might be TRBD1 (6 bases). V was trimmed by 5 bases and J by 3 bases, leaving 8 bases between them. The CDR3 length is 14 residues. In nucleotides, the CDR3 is TGTGCCAGCAGTATGGACAGCTATAATTCACCCCTCCACTTT. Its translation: CASSMDSYNSPLHF.

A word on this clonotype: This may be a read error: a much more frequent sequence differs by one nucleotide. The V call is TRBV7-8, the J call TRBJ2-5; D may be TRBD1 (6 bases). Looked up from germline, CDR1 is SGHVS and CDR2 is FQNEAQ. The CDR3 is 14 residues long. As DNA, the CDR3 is TGTGCCAGCAGCTTAGATCCAGGGGACGAGATCCAGTACTTC. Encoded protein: CASSLDPGDEIQYF. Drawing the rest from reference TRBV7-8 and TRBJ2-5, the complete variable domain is GAGVSQSPRYKVAKRGQDVALRCDPISGHVSLFWYQQALGQGPEFLTYFQNEAQLDKSGLPSDRFFAERPEGSVSTLKIQRTQQEDSAVYLCASSLDPGDEIQYFGPGTRLLVL.

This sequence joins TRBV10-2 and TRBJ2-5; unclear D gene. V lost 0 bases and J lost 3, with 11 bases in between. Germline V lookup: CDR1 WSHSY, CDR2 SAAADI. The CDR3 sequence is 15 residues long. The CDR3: CASSESNRAKETQYF. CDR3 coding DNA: TGCGCCAGCAGTGAGTCGAACCGGGCAAAAGAGACCCAGTACTTC.

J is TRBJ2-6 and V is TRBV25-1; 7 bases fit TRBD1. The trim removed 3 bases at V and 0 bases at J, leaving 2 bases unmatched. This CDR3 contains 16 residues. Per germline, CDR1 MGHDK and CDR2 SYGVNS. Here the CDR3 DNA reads TGTGCCAGCAGTGAGGGACAGTTCTCTGGGGCCAACGTCCTGACTTTC. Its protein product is CASSEGQFSGANVLTF.

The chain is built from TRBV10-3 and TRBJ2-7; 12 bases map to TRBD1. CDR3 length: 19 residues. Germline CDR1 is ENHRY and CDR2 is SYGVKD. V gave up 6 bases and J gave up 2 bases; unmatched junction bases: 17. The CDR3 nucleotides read TGTGCCATCAGCGACTCCCCGGGACAGGGGGCCCTTTTCCCCTACGAGCAGTACTTC. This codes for CAISDSPGQGALFPYEQYF.

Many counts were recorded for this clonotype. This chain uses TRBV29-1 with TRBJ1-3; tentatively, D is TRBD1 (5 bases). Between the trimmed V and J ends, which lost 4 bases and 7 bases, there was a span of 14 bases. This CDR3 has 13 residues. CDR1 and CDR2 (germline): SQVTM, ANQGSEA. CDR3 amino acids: CSVGKDTGNTIYF. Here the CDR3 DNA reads TGCAGCGTTGGAAAGGACACCGGGAACACCATATATTTT. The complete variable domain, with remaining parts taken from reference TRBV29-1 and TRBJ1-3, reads SAVISQKPSRDICQRGTSLTIQCQVDSQVTMMFWYRQQPGQSLTLIATANQGSEATYESGFVIDKFPISRPNLTFSTLTVSNMSPEDSSIYLCSVGKDTGNTIYFGEGSWLTVV.

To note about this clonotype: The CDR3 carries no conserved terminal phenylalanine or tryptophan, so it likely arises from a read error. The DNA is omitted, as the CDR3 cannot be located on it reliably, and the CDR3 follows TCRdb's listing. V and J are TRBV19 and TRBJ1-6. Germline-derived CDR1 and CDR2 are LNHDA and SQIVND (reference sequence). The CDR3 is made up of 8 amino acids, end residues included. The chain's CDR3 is CASSIAHL.

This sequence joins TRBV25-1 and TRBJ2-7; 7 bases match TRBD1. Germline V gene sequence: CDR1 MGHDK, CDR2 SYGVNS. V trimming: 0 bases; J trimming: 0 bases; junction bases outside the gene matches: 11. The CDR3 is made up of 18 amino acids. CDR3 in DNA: TGTGCCAGCAGTGAATATTACCCAGGGACAGCTTCCTCCTACGAGCAGTACTTC. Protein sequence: CASSEYYPGTASSYEQYF.

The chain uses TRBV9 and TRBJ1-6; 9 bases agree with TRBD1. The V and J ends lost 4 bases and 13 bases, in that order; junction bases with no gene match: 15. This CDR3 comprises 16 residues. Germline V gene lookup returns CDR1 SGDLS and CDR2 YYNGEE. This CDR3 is CASSPRAGTGLGPLHF. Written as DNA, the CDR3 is TGTGCCAGCAGCCCGAGGGCCGGGACAGGGCTAGGGCCCCTCCACTTT.

In DNA form, the CDR3 reads TGTGCCACCGGGAGGGGGTACCAAGAGACCCAGTACTTC. It specifies CATGRGYQETQYF. V usage is TRBV10-3 and J usage is TRBJ2-5; 8 bases line up with TRBD2. Germline V gene lookup returns CDR1 ENHRY and CDR2 SYGVKD. The CDR3 runs to 13 residues. Trimming took 10 bases from V and 0 from J; bases not matched to a gene: 4.

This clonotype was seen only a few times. The DNA of the CDR3 is TGTGCCAGCAGCTTGATCTTTGACGAGCAGTACTTC. Protein sequence: CASSLIFDEQYF. This rearrangement joins TRBV5-5 to TRBJ2-7; D is uncertain. The CDR3 runs 12 residues. Germline-derived CDR1 and CDR2 are SGHKS and YYEKEE (reference sequence). Deletions cut 1 base from V and 5 bases from J, with 7 bases between.

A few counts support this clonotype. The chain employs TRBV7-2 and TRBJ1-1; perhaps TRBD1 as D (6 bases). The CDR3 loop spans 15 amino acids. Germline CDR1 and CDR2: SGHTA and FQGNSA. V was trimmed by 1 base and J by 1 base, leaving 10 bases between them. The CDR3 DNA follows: TGTGCCAGCAGCTTAGGGATAGGGGGGAACACTGAAGCTTTCTTT. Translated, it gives CASSLGIGGNTEAFF.

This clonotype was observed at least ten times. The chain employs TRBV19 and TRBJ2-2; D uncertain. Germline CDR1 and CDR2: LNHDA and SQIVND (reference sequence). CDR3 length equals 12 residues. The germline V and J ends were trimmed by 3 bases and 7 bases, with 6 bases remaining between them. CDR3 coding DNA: TGTGCCAGTAGTATTGTTAACGGGGAGCTGTTTTTT. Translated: CASSIVNGELFF. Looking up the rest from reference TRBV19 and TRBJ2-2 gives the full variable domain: DGGITQSPKYLFRKEGQNVTLSCEQNLNHDAMYWYRQDPGQGLRLIYYSQIVNDFQKGDIAEGYSVSREKKESFPLTVTSAQKNPTAFYLCASSIVNGELFFGEGSRLTVL.

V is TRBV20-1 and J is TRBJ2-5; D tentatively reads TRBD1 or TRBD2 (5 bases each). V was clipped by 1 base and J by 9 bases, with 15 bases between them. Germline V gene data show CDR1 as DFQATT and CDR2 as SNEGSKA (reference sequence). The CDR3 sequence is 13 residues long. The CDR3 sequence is CSARGGADQPQYF. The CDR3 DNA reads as TGCAGTGCTAGAGGAGGGGCGGATCAGCCCCAGTACTTC.

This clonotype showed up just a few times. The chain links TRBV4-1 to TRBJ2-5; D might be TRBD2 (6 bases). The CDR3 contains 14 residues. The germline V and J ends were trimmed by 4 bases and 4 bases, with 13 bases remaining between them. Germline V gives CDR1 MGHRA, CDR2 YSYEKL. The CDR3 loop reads CASSPPTRRETQYF. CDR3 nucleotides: TGCGCCAGCAGCCCGCCGACTAGAAGAGAGACCCAGTACTTC.

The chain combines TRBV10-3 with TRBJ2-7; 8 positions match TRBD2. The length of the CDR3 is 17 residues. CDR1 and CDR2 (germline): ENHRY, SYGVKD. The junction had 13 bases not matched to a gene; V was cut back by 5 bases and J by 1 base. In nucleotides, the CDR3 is TGTGCCATCAGTCGCGCCGGGTCTAGCGGGCGTTCCTACGAGCAGTACTTC. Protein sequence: CAISRAGSSGRSYEQYF.

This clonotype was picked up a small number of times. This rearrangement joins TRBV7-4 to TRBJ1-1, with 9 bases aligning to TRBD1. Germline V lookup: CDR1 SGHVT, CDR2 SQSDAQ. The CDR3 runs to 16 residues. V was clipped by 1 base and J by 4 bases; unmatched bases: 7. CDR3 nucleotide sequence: TGTGCCAGCAGCTTAGGTCCCCCGACAGGGGGCACTGAAGCTTTCTTT. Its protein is CASSLGPPTGGTEAFF.

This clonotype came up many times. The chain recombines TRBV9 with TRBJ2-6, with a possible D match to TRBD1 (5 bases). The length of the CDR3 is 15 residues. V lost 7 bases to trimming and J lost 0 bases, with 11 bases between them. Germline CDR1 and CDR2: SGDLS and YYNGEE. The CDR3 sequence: CASGRQNSGANVLTF. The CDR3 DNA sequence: TGTGCCAGCGGTAGACAGAACTCTGGGGCCAACGTCCTGACTTTC.

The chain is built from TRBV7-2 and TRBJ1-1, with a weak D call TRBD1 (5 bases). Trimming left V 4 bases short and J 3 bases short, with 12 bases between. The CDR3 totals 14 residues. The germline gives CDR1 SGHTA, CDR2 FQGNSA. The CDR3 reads CASSSVAGHTEAFF. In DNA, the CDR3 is TGTGCCAGCAGCTCAGTCGCGGGACACACTGAAGCTTTCTTT. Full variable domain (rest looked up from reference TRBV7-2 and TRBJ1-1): GAGVSQSPSNKVTEKGKDVELRCDPISGHTALYWYRQSLGQGLEFLIYFQGNSAPDKSGLPSDRFSAERTGGSVSTLTIQRTQQEDSAVYLCASSSVAGHTEAFFGQGTRLTVV.

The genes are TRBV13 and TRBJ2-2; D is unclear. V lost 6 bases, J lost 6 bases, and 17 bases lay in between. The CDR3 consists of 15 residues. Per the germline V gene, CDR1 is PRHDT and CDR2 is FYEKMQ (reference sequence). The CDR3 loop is CASSYSKGRAGELFF. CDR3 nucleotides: TGTGCCAGCAGTTACTCGAAAGGAAGGGCCGGGGAGCTGTTTTTT.

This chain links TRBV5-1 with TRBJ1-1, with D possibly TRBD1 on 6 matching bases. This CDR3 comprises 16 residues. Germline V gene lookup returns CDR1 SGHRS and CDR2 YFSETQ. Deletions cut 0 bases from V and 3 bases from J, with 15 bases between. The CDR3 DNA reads TGCGCCAGCAGCTTGGGGCCAGGGGTAGCCGACACTGAAGCTTTCTTT. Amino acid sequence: CASSLGPGVADTEAFF.